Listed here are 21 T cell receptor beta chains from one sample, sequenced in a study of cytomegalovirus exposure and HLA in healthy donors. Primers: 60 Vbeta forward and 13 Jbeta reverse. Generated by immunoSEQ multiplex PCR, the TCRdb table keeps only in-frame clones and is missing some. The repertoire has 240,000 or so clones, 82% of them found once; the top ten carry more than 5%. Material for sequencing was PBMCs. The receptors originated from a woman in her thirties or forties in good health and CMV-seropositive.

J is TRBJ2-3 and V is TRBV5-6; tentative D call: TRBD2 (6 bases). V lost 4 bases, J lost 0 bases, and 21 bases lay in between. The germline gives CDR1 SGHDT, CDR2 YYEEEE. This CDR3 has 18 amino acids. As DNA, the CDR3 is TGTGCCAGCAGCGGGAGTCTCCGGGGCGGGACGAGCACAGATACGCAGTATTTT. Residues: CASSGSLRGGTSTDTQYF.

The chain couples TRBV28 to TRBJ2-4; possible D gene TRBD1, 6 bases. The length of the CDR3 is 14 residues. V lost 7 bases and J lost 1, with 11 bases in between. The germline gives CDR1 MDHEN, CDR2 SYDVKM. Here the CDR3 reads CASTTQGAKNIQYF. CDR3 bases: TGTGCCAGCACTACACAGGGCGCCAAAAACATTCAGTACTTC.

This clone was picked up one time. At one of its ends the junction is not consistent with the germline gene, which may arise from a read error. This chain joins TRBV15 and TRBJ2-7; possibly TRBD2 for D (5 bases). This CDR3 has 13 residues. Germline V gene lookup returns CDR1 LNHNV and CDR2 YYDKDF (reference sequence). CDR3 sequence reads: CAASRDEGYEQYF. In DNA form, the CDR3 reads TGTGCCGCCAGCAGAGATGAGGGATACGAGCAGTACTTC.

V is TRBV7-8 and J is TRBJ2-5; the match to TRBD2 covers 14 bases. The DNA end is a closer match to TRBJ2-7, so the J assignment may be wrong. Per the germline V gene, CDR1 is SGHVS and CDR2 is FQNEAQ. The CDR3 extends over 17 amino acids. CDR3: CASSLGLAGGTPYEQYF. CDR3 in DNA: TGTGCCAGCAGCTTAGGACTAGCGGGGGGGACCCCCTACGAGCAGTACTTC.

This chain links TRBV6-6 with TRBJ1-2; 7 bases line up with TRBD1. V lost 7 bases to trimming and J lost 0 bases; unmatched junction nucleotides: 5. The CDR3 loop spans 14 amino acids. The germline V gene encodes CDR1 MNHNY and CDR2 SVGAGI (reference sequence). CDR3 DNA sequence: TGTGCCAGCACCGGGGACAGTTCTAACTATGGCTACACCTTC. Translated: CASTGDSSNYGYTF.

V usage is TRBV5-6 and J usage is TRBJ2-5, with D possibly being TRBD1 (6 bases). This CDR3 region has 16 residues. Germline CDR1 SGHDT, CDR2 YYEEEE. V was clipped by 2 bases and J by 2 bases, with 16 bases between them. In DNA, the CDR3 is TGTGCCAGCAGCTTCCCCGGACAGCAAGCTCAAGAGACCCAGTACTTC. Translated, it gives CASSFPGQQAQETQYF.

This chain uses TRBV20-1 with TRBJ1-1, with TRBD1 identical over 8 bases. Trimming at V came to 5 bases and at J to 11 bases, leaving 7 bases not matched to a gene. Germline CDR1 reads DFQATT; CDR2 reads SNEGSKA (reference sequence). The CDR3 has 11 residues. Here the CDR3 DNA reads TGCAGTGCTGCGACAGGGGAATGGGCTTTCTTT. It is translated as CSAATGEWAFF.

CDR3 amino acids: CASSVAYSGNTIYF. CDR3 bases: TGTGCCAGCAGTGTAGCGTACTCTGGAAACACCATATATTTT. J is TRBJ1-3 and V is TRBV2; D is undetermined. V lost 4 bases and J lost 0, with 7 bases in between. CDR1 is SNHLY and CDR2 is FYNNEI in the germline V gene. This CDR3 has 14 residues.

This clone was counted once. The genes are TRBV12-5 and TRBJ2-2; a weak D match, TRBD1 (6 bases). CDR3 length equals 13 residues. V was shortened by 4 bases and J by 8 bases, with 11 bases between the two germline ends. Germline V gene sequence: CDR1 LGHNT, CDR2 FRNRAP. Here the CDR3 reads CASGSQGSGELFF. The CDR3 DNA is TGTGCTAGTGGTTCTCAGGGGTCGGGGGAGCTGTTTTTT.

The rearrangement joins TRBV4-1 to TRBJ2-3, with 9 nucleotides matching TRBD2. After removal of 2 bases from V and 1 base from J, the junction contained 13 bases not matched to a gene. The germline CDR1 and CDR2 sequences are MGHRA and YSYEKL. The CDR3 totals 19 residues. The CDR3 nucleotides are TGCGCCAGCAGCCAAAGGGGAGGCGGGGGGGGAACGGGCACAGATACGCAGTATTTT. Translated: CASSQRGGGGGTGTDTQYF.

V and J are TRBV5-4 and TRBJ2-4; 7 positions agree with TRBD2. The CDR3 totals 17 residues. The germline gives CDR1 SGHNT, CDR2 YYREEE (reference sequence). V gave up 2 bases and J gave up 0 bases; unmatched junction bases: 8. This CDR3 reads CASSLAGQRSAKNIQYF. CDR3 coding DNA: TGTGCCAGCAGCTTAGCGGGGCAGCGCTCAGCCAAAAACATTCAGTACTTC.

The CDR3 region has the DNA TGCAGCGTTGAAGGACAGGGGGCTAATCAGCCCCAGCATTTT. Protein product: CSVEGQGANQPQHF. The genes are TRBV29-1 and TRBJ1-5, with TRBD1 matching over 10 bases. The CDR3 sequence is 14 residues long. Germline V gene lookup returns CDR1 SQVTM and CDR2 ANQGSEA. The V and J ends lost 1 base and 4 bases, in that order; junction bases with no gene match: 1.

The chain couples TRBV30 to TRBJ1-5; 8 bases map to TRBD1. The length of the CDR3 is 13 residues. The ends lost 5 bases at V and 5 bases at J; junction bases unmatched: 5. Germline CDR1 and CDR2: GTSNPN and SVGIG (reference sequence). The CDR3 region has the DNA TGTGCCTGGGGACAGGGTTGGGATCAGCCCCAGCATTTT. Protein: CAWGQGWDQPQHF.

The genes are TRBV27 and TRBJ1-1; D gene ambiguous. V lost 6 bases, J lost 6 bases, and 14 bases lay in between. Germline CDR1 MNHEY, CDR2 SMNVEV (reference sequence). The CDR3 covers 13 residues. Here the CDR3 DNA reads TGTGCCAGCAGCCGCTCCAGTAGCTCTGAAGCTTTCTTT. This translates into CASSRSSSSEAFF.

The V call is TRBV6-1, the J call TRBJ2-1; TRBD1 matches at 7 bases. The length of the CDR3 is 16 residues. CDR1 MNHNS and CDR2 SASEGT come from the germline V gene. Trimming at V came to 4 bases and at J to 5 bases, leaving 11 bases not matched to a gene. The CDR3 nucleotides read TGTGCCAGCAGTGCCACAGGGGCGGTTACGAACAATGAGCAGTTCTTC. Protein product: CASSATGAVTNNEQFF.

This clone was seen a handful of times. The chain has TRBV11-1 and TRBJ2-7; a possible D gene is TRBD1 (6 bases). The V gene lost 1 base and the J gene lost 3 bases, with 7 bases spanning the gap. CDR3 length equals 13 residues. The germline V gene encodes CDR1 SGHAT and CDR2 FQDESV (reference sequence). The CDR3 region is CASSLEGGYEQYF. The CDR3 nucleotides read TGTGCCAGCAGCTTAGAAGGGGGCTACGAGCAGTACTTC.

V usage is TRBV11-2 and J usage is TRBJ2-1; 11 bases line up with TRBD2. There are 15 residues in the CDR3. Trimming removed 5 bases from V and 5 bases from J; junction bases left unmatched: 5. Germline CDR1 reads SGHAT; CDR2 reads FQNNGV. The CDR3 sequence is CASSPTSGSHNEQFF. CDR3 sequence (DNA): TGTGCCAGCAGCCCAACTAGCGGGAGTCACAATGAGCAGTTCTTC.

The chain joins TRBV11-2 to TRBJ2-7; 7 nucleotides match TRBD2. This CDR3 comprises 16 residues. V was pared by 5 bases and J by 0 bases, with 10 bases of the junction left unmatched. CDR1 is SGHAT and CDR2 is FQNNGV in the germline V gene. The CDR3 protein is CASSPRLALSSYEQYF. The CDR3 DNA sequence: TGTGCCAGCAGCCCTAGACTAGCCCTGAGCTCCTACGAGCAGTACTTC.

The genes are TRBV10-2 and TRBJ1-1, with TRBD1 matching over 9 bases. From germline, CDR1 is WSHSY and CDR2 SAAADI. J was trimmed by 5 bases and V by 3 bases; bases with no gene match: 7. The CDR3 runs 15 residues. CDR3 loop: CASSEPGTGKTEAFF. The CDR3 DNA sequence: TGCGCCAGCAGTGAACCCGGGACAGGGAAGACTGAAGCTTTCTTT.

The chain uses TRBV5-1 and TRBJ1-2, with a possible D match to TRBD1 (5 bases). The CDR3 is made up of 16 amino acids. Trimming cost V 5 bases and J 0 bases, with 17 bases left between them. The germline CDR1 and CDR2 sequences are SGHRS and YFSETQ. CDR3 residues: CASRYRFDSANYGYTF. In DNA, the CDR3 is TGCGCCAGCAGGTACAGATTTGACAGTGCTAACTATGGCTACACCTTC.

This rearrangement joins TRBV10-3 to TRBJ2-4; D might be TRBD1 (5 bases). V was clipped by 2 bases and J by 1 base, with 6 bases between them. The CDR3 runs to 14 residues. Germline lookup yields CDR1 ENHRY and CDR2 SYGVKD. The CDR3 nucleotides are TGTGCCATCAGTGAGAAGGGGGCCAAAAACATTCAGTACTTC. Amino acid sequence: CAISEKGAKNIQYF.